The next 13 T cell receptor beta chains were all read from a single sample in a study of graft-versus-host responses after intestinal transplantation. Only in-frame clones appear in the TCRdb table, and some are missing; sequencing was by immunoSEQ multiplex PCR. The sample includes about 27,000 clones, just under 95% of them seen just once. The sequences come from PBMCs, collected approximately 32 days after intestinal transplant. These receptors were obtained from a human patient who received an intestinal transplant, so some T cells may come from the graft donor.

This CDR3 reads CASSYTGTGNYEQYF. The CDR3 nucleotides read TGTGCCAGCAGTTACACCGGGACAGGGAATTACGAGCAGTACTTC. V is TRBV6-5 and J is TRBJ2-7; 9 nucleotides agree with TRBD1. The CDR3 extends over 15 amino acids. CDR1 and CDR2 (germline): MNHEY, SVGAGI. J gave up 4 bases and V 2 bases, and 6 bases lay outside the gene matches.

As DNA, the CDR3 is TGCGCCAGCAGCCAAGATTTCCGGGCAGATACGCAGTATTTT. Encoded protein: CASSQDFRADTQYF. J is TRBJ2-3 and V is TRBV4-1; D is unresolved. The CDR3 spans 14 residues. V lost 0 bases, J lost 4 bases, and 8 bases lay in between. Looked up from germline, CDR1 is MGHRA and CDR2 is YSYEKL.

This rearrangement joins TRBV7-8 to TRBJ1-5; D may be TRBD1 (5 bases). The CDR3 has 13 residues. Trimming removed 5 bases from V and 7 bases from J, with 12 bases in between. Germline lookup yields CDR1 SGHVS and CDR2 FQNEAQ. This chain's CDR3 is CASSAAGVQPQHF. The CDR3 DNA follows: TGTGCCAGCAGCGCAGCGGGGGTGCAGCCCCAGCATTTT.

Here the CDR3 reads CASSPTSGGYEQYF. CDR3 DNA: TGCGCCAGCAGCCCTACAAGTGGCGGCTACGAGCAGTACTTC. The chain combines TRBV5-1 with TRBJ2-7, with D unclear. With 4 bases removed from V and 3 bases from J, the gap between germline ends came to 14 bases. The CDR3 runs to 14 residues. Germline-derived CDR1 and CDR2 are SGHRS and YFSETQ.

The chain recombines TRBV28 with TRBJ2-1; TRBD1 matches at 9 bases. This CDR3 is 15 amino acids long. Germline assignment: CDR1 MDHEN and CDR2 SYDVKM. The V and J ends lost 6 bases and 2 bases, in that order; junction bases with no gene match: 5. The CDR3 sequence: CASRAGTGTYNEQFF. CDR3 sequence (DNA): TGTGCCAGCAGAGCCGGGACAGGGACCTACAATGAGCAGTTCTTC.

This chain connects TRBV6-5 to TRBJ2-2; 10 nucleotides match TRBD1. Germline values: CDR1 MNHEY, CDR2 SVGAGI. Trimming at V came to 5 bases and at J to 5 bases, leaving 2 bases not matched to a gene. This CDR3 has 14 amino acids. The CDR3 bases are TGTGCCAGCAGTCGGACAGGGGGAACCGGGGAGCTGTTTTTT. This translates into CASSRTGGTGELFF.

The chain has TRBV4-3 and TRBJ2-7, with D perhaps being TRBD1 or TRBD2 (6 bases each). Trimming shortened V by 4 bases and J by 1 base, and 11 bases separated the two germline ends. CDR1 and CDR2 from the germline V gene are LGHNA and YSLEER. This CDR3 has 14 residues. The CDR3 DNA reads TGCGCCAGCAGCCGGGGGGCCGGATCCTACGAGCAGTACTTC. Amino acid sequence: CASSRGAGSYEQYF.

This clone showed up just once. J is TRBJ2-3 and V is TRBV27; 8 bases are a match to TRBD2. The CDR3 contains 18 residues. V lost 1 base to trimming and J lost 4 bases; unmatched junction nucleotides: 13. Germline V gene lookup returns CDR1 MNHEY and CDR2 SMNVEV (reference sequence). DNA for the CDR3: TGTGCCAGCAGTTTATGGGGACCGGGACTAGGGGCGGCAGATACGCAGTATTTT. Protein: CASSLWGPGLGAADTQYF.

This rearrangement joins TRBV28 to TRBJ2-5; tentative D call: TRBD1 (6 bases). The J call could be wrong; TRBJ2-7 is a better fit for the DNA end. CDR1 and CDR2 (germline): MDHEN, SYDVKM. The length of the CDR3 is 13 residues. CDR3 nucleotides: TGTGCCAGCAGTTTACAGGGGAGCCACGAGCAGTACTTC. Encoded protein: CASSLQGSHEQYF.

The rearrangement links TRBV7-2 to TRBJ1-5; TRBD1 is a possible D gene (6 bases). The CDR3 consists of 15 residues. Germline V gives CDR1 SGHTA, CDR2 FQGNSA. Trimming stripped 1 base from V and 6 bases from J, with 13 bases between. CDR3 loop: CASSLDGGPGQPQHF. For the CDR3, the DNA is TGTGCCAGCAGCTTAGACGGGGGGCCAGGTCAGCCCCAGCATTTT. The entire variable domain, with the rest obtained from reference TRBV7-2 and TRBJ1-5, is as follows: GAGVSQSPSNKVTEKGKDVELRCDPISGHTALYWYRQSLGQGLEFLIYFQGNSAPDKSGLPSDRFSAERTGGSVSTLTIQRTQQEDSAVYLCASSLDGGPGQPQHFGDGTRLSIL.

The chain joins TRBV7-9 to TRBJ2-7, with 10 bases that match TRBD1. Trimming at V came to 5 bases and at J to 5 bases, leaving 9 bases not matched to a gene. Per the germline V gene, CDR1 is SEHNR and CDR2 is FQNEAQ (reference sequence). This CDR3 contains 15 residues. This chain's CDR3 is CASSPRDRGADEQYF. CDR3 sequence (DNA): TGTGCCAGCAGCCCTCGGGACAGGGGAGCGGACGAGCAGTACTTC.

The chain carries TRBV10-3 and TRBJ2-7, with 10 bases identical to TRBD1. Germline CDR1 and CDR2: ENHRY and SYGVKD. The CDR3 has 13 amino acids. Germline trimming cut 10 bases from V and 2 bases from J; bases unmatched to any gene: 5. DNA of the CDR3: TGTGCCACGGGGGACAGGGGCACCTACGAGCAGTACTTC. It is translated as CATGDRGTYEQYF.

V gene TRBV5-1 combines with J gene TRBJ2-2; 10 bases map to TRBD2. CDR1 is SGHRS and CDR2 is YFSETQ in the germline V gene. The CDR3 runs to 19 residues. V lost 1 base and J lost 3; bases outside the gene matches: 12. CDR3 amino acids: CASSLPRDPLAGDTGELFF. The CDR3 region has the DNA TGCGCCAGCAGCTTGCCTAGAGACCCCCTAGCGGGGGACACCGGGGAGCTGTTTTTT.